The sequence of this T cell receptor (beta chain) was determined in a study of T cell responses to AZD1222 COVID-19 vaccine. The study's findings and limits: Only a handful of AZD1222 recipients were seropositive at baseline. Repertoire sampling was restricted to post-peak T cell response timepoints. Receipt of two AZD1222 doses was followed by a rise in Spike-specific TCR breadth and depth. Donor demographics were predominantly white British with a female majority; clonal diversity may be underestimated.

Clones were sequenced by immunoSEQ multiplex PCR, and TCRdb holds only the in-frame ones, with some missing. The sample holds about 29,000 clones, more than 85% seen once. About this clone itself: Its cognate antigen is unknown.

Trimming took off 0 bases at V and 8 bases at J, with 18 bases between the two ends. There are 16 residues in the CDR3. Germline CDR1 SGDLS, CDR2 YYNGEE. The source is an adult in good health. Sequences were derived from peripheral blood, sampled on day 0 of AZD1222 vaccination. The genes are TRBV9 and TRBJ2-1, with TRBD2 as a possible D gene (6 bases). CDR3 loop: CASSVAGWDSPYEQFF. As DNA, the CDR3 is TGTGCCAGCAGCGTAGCGGGGTGGGACTCTCCCTATGAGCAGTTCTTC.